This T cell receptor (beta chain) was documented in a study of regulatory T cells in long-lasting Graves disease. Documented time point: newly diagnosed GD, antithyroid drugs for less than 3 months. PBMCs provided the RNA from which the TCR library was made. This clonotype appeared a few times. Antigen specificity is unknown. Germline values: CDR1 MDHEN, CDR2 SYDVKM. The V and J ends lost 1 base and 3 bases respectively, with 10 bases between them. The CDR3 covers 14 residues. Regarding the study as a whole: Favored gene segments in persistent disease were TRBV28, TRBJ1-2 and TRBJ2-5. Newly diagnosed patients had higher TCR diversity than persistent Graves' patients did.

Arm-PCR of CDR3 regions with iRepertoire HTBI primers generated TCR beta libraries. TCRdb reanalysed the multiplex PCR reads using MiXCR and keeps one entry per CDR3 protein. The sample records hundreds of thousands of distinct CDR3 sequences, 14% to 15% being singletons. This sample also belongs to another study, concerning T cells in Graves' hyperthyroidism and ophthalmopathy. As that study records: If no ophthalmopathy progression occurred within 18 months, Graves' hyperthyroidism was stable.

The chain links TRBV28 to TRBJ2-7, with D unresolved. The sample consisted of peripheral blood mononuclear cells (PBMCs), taken at new diagnosis, from a patient treated with antithyroid drugs. This receptor was taken from a woman in her thirties or forties with Graves disease. The CDR3, as DNA: TGTGCCAGCAGTTTATTTGGACGAAACTACGAGCAGTACTTC. Protein product: CASSLFGRNYEQYF.